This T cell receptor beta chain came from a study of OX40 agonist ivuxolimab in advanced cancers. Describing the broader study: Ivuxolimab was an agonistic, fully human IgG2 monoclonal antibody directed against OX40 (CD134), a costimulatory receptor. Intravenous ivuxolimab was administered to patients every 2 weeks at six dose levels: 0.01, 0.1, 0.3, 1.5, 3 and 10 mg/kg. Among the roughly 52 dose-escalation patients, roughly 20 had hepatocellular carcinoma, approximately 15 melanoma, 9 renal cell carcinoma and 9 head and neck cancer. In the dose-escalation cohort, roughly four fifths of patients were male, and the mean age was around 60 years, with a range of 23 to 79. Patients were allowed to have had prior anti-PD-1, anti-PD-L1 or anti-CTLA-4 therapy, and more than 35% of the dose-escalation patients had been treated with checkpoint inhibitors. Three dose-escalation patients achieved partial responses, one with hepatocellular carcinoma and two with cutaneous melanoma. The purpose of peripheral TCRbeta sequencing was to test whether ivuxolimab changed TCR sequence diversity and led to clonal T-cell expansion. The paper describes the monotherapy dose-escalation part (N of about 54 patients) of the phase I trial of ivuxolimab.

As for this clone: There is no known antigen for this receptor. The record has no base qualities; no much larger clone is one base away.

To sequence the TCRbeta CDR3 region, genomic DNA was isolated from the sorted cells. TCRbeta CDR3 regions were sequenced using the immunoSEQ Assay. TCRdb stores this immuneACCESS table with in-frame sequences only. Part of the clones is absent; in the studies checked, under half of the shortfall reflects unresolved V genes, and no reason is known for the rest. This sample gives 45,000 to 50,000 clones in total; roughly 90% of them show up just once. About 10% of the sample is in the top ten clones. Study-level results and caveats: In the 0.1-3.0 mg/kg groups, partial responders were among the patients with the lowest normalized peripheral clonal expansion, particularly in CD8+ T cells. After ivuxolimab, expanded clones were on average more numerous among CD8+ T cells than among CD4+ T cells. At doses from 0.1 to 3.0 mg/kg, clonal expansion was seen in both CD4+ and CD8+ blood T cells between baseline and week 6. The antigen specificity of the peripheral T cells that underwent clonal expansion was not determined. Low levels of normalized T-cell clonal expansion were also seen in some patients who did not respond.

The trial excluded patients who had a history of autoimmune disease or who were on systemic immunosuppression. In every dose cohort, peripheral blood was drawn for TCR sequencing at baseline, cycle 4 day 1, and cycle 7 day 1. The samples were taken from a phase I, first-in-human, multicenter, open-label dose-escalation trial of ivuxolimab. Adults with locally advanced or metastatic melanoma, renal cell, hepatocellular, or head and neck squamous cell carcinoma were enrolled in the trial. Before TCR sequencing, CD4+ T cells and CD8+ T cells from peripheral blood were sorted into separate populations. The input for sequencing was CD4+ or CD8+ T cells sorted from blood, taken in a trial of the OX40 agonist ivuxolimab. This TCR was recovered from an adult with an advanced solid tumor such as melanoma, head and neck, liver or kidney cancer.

DNA sequence: TGTGCCAGCAGCCTCCAGGGTGGCACTGAAGCTTTCTTT. The resulting protein is CASSLQGGTEAFF. This receptor chain uses TRBV11-3 and TRBJ1-1, and possibly TRBD1, on 5 matching bases. V lost 5 bases and J lost 4 bases; the stretch between them is 11 bases long. There are 13 amino acids in the CDR3, from cysteine to phenylalanine inclusive. Just CDR3 DNA is preserved here, 39 bases in frame from base 1. For CDR1 and CDR2, the germline V gene lists SGHNT and YENEEA.